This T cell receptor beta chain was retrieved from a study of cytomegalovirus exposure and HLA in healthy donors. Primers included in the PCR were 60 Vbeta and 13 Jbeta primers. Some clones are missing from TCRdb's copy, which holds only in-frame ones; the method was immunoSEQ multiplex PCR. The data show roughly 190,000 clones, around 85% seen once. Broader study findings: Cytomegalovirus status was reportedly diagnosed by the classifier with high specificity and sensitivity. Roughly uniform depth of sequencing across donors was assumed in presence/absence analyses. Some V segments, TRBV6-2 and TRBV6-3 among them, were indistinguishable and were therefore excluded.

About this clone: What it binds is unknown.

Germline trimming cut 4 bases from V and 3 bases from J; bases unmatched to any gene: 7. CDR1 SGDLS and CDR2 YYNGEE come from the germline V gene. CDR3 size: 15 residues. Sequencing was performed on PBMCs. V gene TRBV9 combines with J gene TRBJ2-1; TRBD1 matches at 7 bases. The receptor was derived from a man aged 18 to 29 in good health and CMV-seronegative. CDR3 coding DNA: TGTGCCAGCAGCTCAACGACAGGGAACTACAATGAGCAGTTCTTC. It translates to CASSSTTGNYNEQFF.